The rows below give T cell receptor beta chains drawn from one sample of a study of T cell repertoires in cytomegalovirus infection. TCRdb itself ran the reads through MiXCR, one entry per CDR3 protein. Found here are 450,000 to 650,000 distinct CDR3 sequences, around two fifths of them singletons; the top ten hold around 48%. Antigens for these TCRs are unknown. The sample in question was cultured PBMCs, obtained from culture after CMV antigen stimulation. The receptors here all came from a human donor in good health (CMV status not recorded). Some clones in this sample may be carry-over from other donors' samples. The CDR3 runs from the conserved cysteine through the conserved F or W. D genes are given only for firm matches. The size field is filled for only some rows; it gives once, few, many or a size class.

TRBJ1-1	TRBV6-1	14	few	-	TGTGCCACCACACGGGAGACATCTAACACTGAAGCTTTCTTT	CATTRETSNTEAFF
TRBJ2-1	TRBV11-3	16	few	-	TGTGCCAGCAGCTTAGAATCGAGATCCGACTACAATGAGCAGTTCTTC	CASSLESRSDYNEQFF
TRBJ1-1	TRBV4-1	16	few	-	TGCGCCAGCAGCCCATCAAAGGGGAGTCGGGGCACTGAAGCTTTCTTT	CASSPSKGSRGTEAFF
TRBJ1-6	TRBV7-8	14	few	-	TGTGCCAGCAGCCTCTCCGGGGGGGATTCACCCCTCCACTTT	CASSLSGGDSPLHF
TRBJ2-7	TRBV7-4	13	few	-	TGTGCCAGCAGCTTAGCACGCTACTACGAGCAGTACTTC	CASSLARYYEQYF
TRBJ1-1	TRBV15	15	few	TRBD1	TGTGCCACCAGCAGAGGGACAGGGGGGTCTACTGAAGCTTTCTTT	CATSRGTGGSTEAFF
TRBJ1-3	TRBV10-3	12	-	-	TGTGCCATCAATTCTTTTGGAAACACCATATATTTT	CAINSFGNTIYF
TRBJ1-1	TRBV12-3/TRBV12-4	11	few	-	TGTGCCAGCAGGGGGGGGGGAGGAGCTTTCTTT	CASRGGGGAFF
TRBJ1-5	TRBV6-2/TRBV6-3	14	-	-	TGTGCCAGCAGCCATGGACAGCGCAATCAGCCCCAGCATTTT	CASSHGQRNQPQHF
TRBJ1-2	TRBV12-3/TRBV12-4	13	-	-	TGTGCCAGCGGGGGGATTACTAACTATGGCTACACCTTC	CASGGITNYGYTF
TRBJ1-2	TRBV15	15	-	-	TGTGCCACCAGCAGAGACCGCAGGGGAGGAGGCGGCTACACCTTC	CATSRDRRGGGGYTF
TRBJ1-1	TRBV20-1	11	-	-	TGCAGTGCCGTTACCTACACTGAAGCTTTCTTT	CSAVTYTEAFF
TRBJ1-6	TRBV2	13	-	-	TGTGCCAGCAGTGAATCTGGCTATTCACCCCTCCACTTT	CASSESGYSPLHF
TRBJ2-5	TRBV4-3	16	few	TRBD1	TGCGCCAGCAGCCAAGATCTGGCAGGGGGAAAGGAGACCCAGTACTTC	CASSQDLAGGKETQYF
TRBJ2-7	TRBV12-3/TRBV12-4	14	few	-	TGTGCCAGCAGTTTAGTGGACAGCGCCAACGAGCAGTACTTC	CASSLVDSANEQYF
TRBJ2-1	TRBV7-2	15	few	-	TGTGCCAGCAGCTTAGGAAGGGCCTCAGTAAGTGAGCAGTTCTTC	CASSLGRASVSEQFF
TRBJ2-3	TRBV7-2	13	-	-	TGTGCCAGCAGCCCTAAGATCGCAGATACGCAGTATTTT	CASSPKIADTQYF
TRBJ2-1	TRBV12-3/TRBV12-4	15	-	-	TGTGCCAGCAGTTTAGAACGGGTAATGGCGAATGAGCAGTTCTTC	CASSLERVMANEQFF
TRBJ1-6	TRBV4-1	16	few	TRBD1	TGCGCCAGCAGCCACCCCCCGGGACAGGGGAGTTCACCCCTCCACTTT	CASSHPPGQGSSPLHF
TRBJ2-2	TRBV7-8	15	few	-	TGTGCCAGCAGCTTAGGGAGGGGTAACACCGGGGAGCTGTTTTTT	CASSLGRGNTGELFF
TRBJ2-1	TRBV5-1	16	-	TRBD1	TGCGCCAGCAGTCGAAAATGGGACAGGGGGAACAATGAGCAGTTCTTC	CASSRKWDRGNNEQFF
TRBJ2-6	TRBV19	16	-	-	TGTGCCAGTAGTATTATCACCGCGACTGGGGCCAACGTCCTGACTTTC	CASSIITATGANVLTF
TRBJ1-5	TRBV7-2	14	few	-	TGTGCCAGCAGCTTATATCCGGGCAGACAGCCCCAGCATTTT	CASSLYPGRQPQHF
TRBJ2-1	TRBV20-1	12	-	-	TGCAGTGCTAGTCGGTTAAACGATGAGCAGTTCTTC	CSASRLNDEQFF
TRBJ1-5	TRBV18	16	-	TRBD1	TGTGCCAGCTCACCAGAGGGACAGCCCGTTGATCAGCCCCAGCATTTT	CASSPEGQPVDQPQHF
TRBJ2-3	TRBV19	15	-	-	TGTGCCAGTAATAGGGGAAGCGCCATCACAGATACGCAGTATTTT	CASNRGSAITDTQYF
TRBJ1-5	TRBV19	15	few	-	TGTGCCAGTAGTTACCGGGACGGATACAATCAGCCCCAGCATTTT	CASSYRDGYNQPQHF
TRBJ1-5	TRBV7-8	17	few	-	TGTGCCAGCAGCCCCCGGCCAGGACGGAATAGCAATCAGCCCCAGCATTTT	CASSPRPGRNSNQPQHF
TRBJ2-7	TRBV6-1	14	few	-	TGTGCCAGCAGTAACGGGAGAATATCTTACGAGCAGTACTTC	CASSNGRISYEQYF
TRBJ2-1	TRBV28	13	few	TRBD1	TGTGCCAGCAGCCATACAGGGGGATATGAGCAGTTCTTC	CASSHTGGYEQFF
TRBJ2-7	TRBV29-1	16	-	TRBD1	TGCAGCGTTGAAGGTTACGGGACAGGGTTCTCCTACGAGCAGTACTTC	CSVEGYGTGFSYEQYF
TRBJ1-2	TRBV12-3/TRBV12-4	16	few	TRBD1	TGTGCCAGCGATGGGTCTCGGGACAGGGCCCACTATGGCTACACCTTC	CASDGSRDRAHYGYTF
TRBJ1-1	TRBV29-1	11	-	-	TGCAGCGCTGACAAATGGACTGAAGCTTTCTTT	CSADKWTEAFF
TRBJ2-4	TRBV7-6	14	-	-	TGTGCCAGCAGTTTGTCCGCGGTCGGGAACATTCAGTACTTC	CASSLSAVGNIQYF
TRBJ1-5	TRBV7-9	16	-	-	TGTGCCAGCAGCCCCTTGGGGGCGGGGAGCAATCAGCCCCAGCATTTT	CASSPLGAGSNQPQHF
TRBJ2-5	TRBV7-2	16	-	-	TGTGCCAGCAGCACACCCTGGGGGTCTAGCTTGGAGACCCAGTACTTC	CASSTPWGSSLETQYF
TRBJ2-5	TRBV11-2	14	-	-	TGTGCCAGCAGCTTAGTCTACAGGGAAGAGACCCAGTACTTC	CASSLVYREETQYF
TRBJ2-1	TRBV28	16	-	TRBD1	TGTGCCAGCAGTTTTTTGTTCGGGACAGGGGACAATGAGCAGTTCTTC	CASSFLFGTGDNEQFF
TRBJ1-4	TRBV12-3/TRBV12-4	13	-	-	TGTGCCAGCAGGCAGGGGCTTACGGAAAAACTGTTTTTT	CASRQGLTEKLFF
TRBJ2-1	TRBV19	16	-	-	TGTGCCAGTAGTATAGCACTAGAGATTGGCTACAATGAGCAGTTCTTC	CASSIALEIGYNEQFF
TRBJ1-6	TRBV7-9	16	-	TRBD1	TGTGCCAGCAGCCGATGGCGAGGACAGGGAGATTCACCCCTCCACTTT	CASSRWRGQGDSPLHF
TRBJ2-3	TRBV7-2	16	-	-	TGTGCCAGCAGCTTAGGTGGGGGCGCTAGCACAGATACGCAGTATTTT	CASSLGGGASTDTQYF
TRBJ2-7	TRBV6-2/TRBV6-3	16	-	TRBD1	TGTGCCAGCAGTGTACACCCAACAGGGGGCTATAACGAGCAGTACTTC	CASSVHPTGGYNEQYF
TRBJ2-7	TRBV27	15	-	TRBD2	TGTGCCAGCAGCACCGCGGGGGGGGAGTACTACGAGCAGTACTTC	CASSTAGGEYYEQYF
TRBJ1-2	TRBV7-2	14	-	-	TGTGCCAGCACCAACGCGGGGGGTTATCGTGGCTACACCTTC	CASTNAGGYRGYTF
TRBJ2-3	TRBV6-1	16	few	-	TGTGCCAGCAGTAAAGGGGTCAACCCTAGCACAGATACGCAGTATTTT	CASSKGVNPSTDTQYF
TRBJ2-2	TRBV2	14	few	-	TGTGCCAGCACGAATAGCCCCTTCACCGGGGAGCTGTTTTTT	CASTNSPFTGELFF
TRBJ1-2	TRBV19	15	-	-	TGTGCCAGTAGTATAGATCGGTACACCTACTATGGCTACACCTTC	CASSIDRYTYYGYTF
TRBJ1-1	TRBV7-2	16	many	-	TGTGCCAGCAGCCGAGGCCTTCGGGGGCTGAGCACTGAAGCTTTCTTT	CASSRGLRGLSTEAFF
TRBJ2-3	TRBV29-1	12	-	-	TGCACCATAAGCGGGAGCACAGATACGCAGTATTTT	CTISGSTDTQYF
TRBJ2-3	TRBV14	17	-	-	TGTGCCAGCAGCCAAACTTCGCCGGGACTTAACACAGATACGCAGTATTTT	CASSQTSPGLNTDTQYF
TRBJ1-1	TRBV5-4	16	-	-	TGTGCCAGCAGCTGGGGGGGACCAATGAAAATCCGCCCGGCTTTCTTT	CASSWGGPMKIRPAFF
TRBJ1-3	TRBV20-1	14	-	-	TGCAGTGCTACCCCGGGACCGCTGGGAAACACCATATATTTT	CSATPGPLGNTIYF
TRBJ1-2	TRBV7-2	16	few	-	TGTGCCAGCAGCTTAGTCGCGGGGCAGGCGACTGATGGCTACACCTTC	CASSLVAGQATDGYTF
TRBJ2-3	TRBV6-1	14	-	-	TGTGCCAGCAGTGAGGGGCCGTTCACAGATACGCAGTATTTT	CASSEGPFTDTQYF
TRBJ2-5	TRBV7-8	15	-	-	TGTGCCAGCAGCTTACGTGGAGCTTATCAAGAGACCCAGTACTTC	CASSLRGAYQETQYF
TRBJ2-7	TRBV18	14	few	TRBD1	TGTGCCAGCTCACCGACAGGGGCTACCTACGAGCAGTACTTC	CASSPTGATYEQYF
TRBJ1-2	TRBV5-4	13	-	-	TGTGCCAGCAGCTTGGGACAAATTGATGGCTACACCTTC	CASSLGQIDGYTF
TRBJ2-5	TRBV12-3/TRBV12-4	12	many	-	TGTGCCAGCAGTTGGGATGGGGAGACCCAGTACTTC	CASSWDGETQYF